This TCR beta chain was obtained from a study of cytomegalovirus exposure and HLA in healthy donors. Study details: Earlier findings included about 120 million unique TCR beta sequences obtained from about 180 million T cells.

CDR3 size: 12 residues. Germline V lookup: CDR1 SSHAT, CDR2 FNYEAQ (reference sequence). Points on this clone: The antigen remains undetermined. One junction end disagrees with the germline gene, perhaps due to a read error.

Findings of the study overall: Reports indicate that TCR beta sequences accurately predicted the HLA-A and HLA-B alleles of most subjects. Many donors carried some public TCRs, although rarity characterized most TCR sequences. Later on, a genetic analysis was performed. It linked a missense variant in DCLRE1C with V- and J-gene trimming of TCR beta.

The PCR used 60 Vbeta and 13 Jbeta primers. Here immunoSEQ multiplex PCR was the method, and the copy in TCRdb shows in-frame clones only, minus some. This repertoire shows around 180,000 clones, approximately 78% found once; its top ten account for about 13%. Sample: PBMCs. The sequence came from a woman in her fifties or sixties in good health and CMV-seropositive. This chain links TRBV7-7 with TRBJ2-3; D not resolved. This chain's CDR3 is CASSPGTDTQYF. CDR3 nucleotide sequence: TGTGCTAGCAGCCCCGGCACAGATACGCAGTATTTT.